These T cell receptor beta chains were read from a single sample in a study of shared clonotypes between healthy human individuals. TCRdb's copy holds only in-frame clones and misses some; the assay was immunoSEQ multiplex PCR. The sample records about 1.1 million clones, approximately 77% being singletons. Sequenced: memory CD4+ T cells from PBMCs. The source of these receptors is a man between 18 and 35 years old in good health. Some clones in this sample may be carry-over from other donors' samples. Both conserved end residues are part of each CDR3. Each record gives: V gene, D gene, clone size, J gene, CDR3 DNA, CDR3 protein. The D gene is left open where the match is weak. The listing skips clone size in some rows; elsewhere it reads once, few, many or a size class.

>TRBV6-1|-|many|TRBJ1-5
TGTGCCAGCAGTGACAGGGTTAATCAGCCCCAGCATTTT
CASSDRVNQPQHF
>TRBV7-2|-|few|TRBJ1-1
TGTGCCAGCAGCTTAGTGCTGGAGCAGGACACTGAAGCTTTCTTT
CASSLVLEQDTEAFF
>TRBV5-4|TRBD2|once|TRBJ2-1
TGTGCCAGCAGCTTAATGCGGGAGGGCCGGAATGAGCAGTTCTTC
CASSLMREGRNEQFF
>TRBV28|TRBD1|-|TRBJ2-1
TGTGCCAGCAGTTTACTCCCGGGACAGGGTTACAATGAGCAGTTCTTC
CASSLLPGQGYNEQFF
>TRBV4-1|-|-|TRBJ2-1
TGCGCCAGCAGCCTTCGGAGGGAACATGAGCAGTTCTTC
CASSLRREHEQFF
>TRBV4-1|TRBD1|-|TRBJ1-2
TGCGCCAGCAGCCCTAGGGGGCTGCACTATGGCTACACCTTC
CASSPRGLHYGYTF
>TRBV4-2|-|-|TRBJ2-7
TGTGCCAGCAGCCGTGACTTAACCTACGAGCAGTACTTC
CASSRDLTYEQYF
>TRBV28|TRBD1|-|TRBJ2-7
TGTGCCAGCAGTTTATCGCCGTGGACAGGGGTGTCCTACGAGCAGTACTTC
CASSLSPWTGVSYEQYF
>TRBV5-1|-|-|TRBJ2-2
TGCGCCAGCAGCTACAACACCGGGGAGCTGTTTTTT
CASSYNTGELFF
>TRBV29-1|TRBD2|-|TRBJ2-1
TGCAGCGTTACCCACTATAGCGGGATGGGCAATGAGCAGTTCTTC
CSVTHYSGMGNEQFF
>TRBV7-9|-|-|TRBJ2-7
TGTGCCAGCAGCCTACCCCAGAACTACGAGCAGTACTTC
CASSLPQNYEQYF
>TRBV9|-|few|TRBJ2-5
TGTGCCAGCAGCCTTCGCTTAGGGGGACAAGAGACCCAGTACTTC
CASSLRLGGQETQYF
>TRBV30|-|-|TRBJ2-5
TGTGCCTGGGCCGTGGGAGAGACCCAGTACTTC
CAWAVGETQYF
>TRBV29-1|-|-|TRBJ1-1
TGCAGCGTTGAAGGATCTCCGAGCACTGAAGCTTTCTTT
CSVEGSPSTEAFF
>TRBV20-1|-|once|TRBJ2-1
TGCAGTGCTAGAGATACGCGTGAGCAGTTCTTC
CSARDTREQFF
>TRBV5-8|TRBD1|-|TRBJ1-5
TGTGCCAGCAGCATCGGGACAGGGGAGGGTCAGCCCCAGCATTTT
CASSIGTGEGQPQHF